The 29 T cell receptor beta chains reported below all come from one sample, sequenced in a study of cytomegalovirus exposure and HLA in healthy donors (TCRdb year 2017). The receptor library was made with the immunoSEQ multiplex PCR assay. Held by TCRdb, this immuneACCESS table contains in-frame sequences only and omits some clones. Under half of the omission traces to an unresolved V gene where checked; the cause of the rest is unknown. In all, the sample holds 200,000 to 300,000 clones, and about 92% of those were seen once. In total, the top ten clones hold approximately 3.1% of the sample. Sequencing was performed on PBMCs. These receptors all come from a woman aged 25 to 39 in good health and CMV-seronegative.

V and J are TRBV19 and TRBJ1-5, with a weak D call TRBD1 (5 bases). V was clipped by 3 bases and J by 3 bases, with 12 bases between them. The CDR3 consists of 15 residues. CDR1 and CDR2 from the germline V gene are LNHDA and SQIVND (reference sequence). The CDR3 DNA follows: TGTGCCAGTAGTATGGGTCGACAGTCCAATCAGCCCCAGCATTTT. It yields the protein CASSMGRQSNQPQHF.

The J gene is TRBJ2-6, the V gene TRBV7-8; possible D gene TRBD2, 6 bases. The V and J ends lost 2 bases and 0 bases respectively, with 14 bases between them. The CDR3 is made up of 18 amino acids. Looked up from germline, CDR1 is SGHVS and CDR2 is FQNEAQ. The CDR3: CASSLRRDLSSGANVLTF. DNA of the CDR3: TGTGCCAGCAGCTTACGGCGGGACCTAAGCTCTGGGGCCAACGTCCTGACTTTC.

The V and J genes are TRBV25-1 and TRBJ2-4, with D perhaps matching TRBD1 (5 bases). Germline values: CDR1 MGHDK, CDR2 SYGVNS. The CDR3 runs 17 residues. V dropped 2 bases and J dropped 0 bases, with 14 bases sitting between them. The CDR3 sequence is CASSEPTDQRAKNIQYF. The DNA of the CDR3 is TGTGCCAGCAGTGAACCGACAGACCAGCGAGCCAAAAACATTCAGTACTTC.

This rearrangement joins TRBV29-1 to TRBJ2-3; D may be TRBD1 (5 bases). CDR1 is SQVTM and CDR2 is ANQGSEA in the germline V gene. This CDR3 has 14 amino acids. Trimming took off 1 base at V and 4 bases at J, with 12 bases between the two ends. The CDR3 loop reads CSVEGGRVSDTQYF. The CDR3 nucleotides read TGCAGCGTTGAAGGGGGCAGAGTCTCAGATACGCAGTATTTT.

The chain has TRBV9 and TRBJ2-2; D is perhaps TRBD2 (5 bases). Per the germline V gene, CDR1 is SGDLS and CDR2 is YYNGEE. This CDR3 has 16 residues. With 0 bases removed from V and 0 bases from J, the gap between germline ends came to 9 bases. The CDR3 DNA reads as TGTGCCAGCAGCGTAGCGGGGTTCGCGAACACCGGGGAGCTGTTTTTT. It translates to CASSVAGFANTGELFF.

The gene calls are TRBV6-6 and TRBJ2-7; D possibly matches TRBD1 or TRBD2 (5 bases each). Germline CDR1 is MNHNY and CDR2 is SVGAGI (reference sequence). CDR3 size: 14 residues. V was clipped by 7 bases and J by 0 bases, with 13 bases between them. CDR3 region: CASTNPGRSYEQYF. The CDR3, as DNA: TGTGCCAGCACTAACCCGGGACGCTCCTACGAGCAGTACTTC.

This rearrangement joins TRBV28 to TRBJ2-3, with TRBD2 matching 14 bases. With V trimmed by 2 bases and J by 5 bases, 12 bases remained unmatched. The CDR3 length is 19 residues. CDR1 is MDHEN, CDR2 SYDVKM, per germline. The CDR3 protein is CASSLPPGLAGEGEDTQYF. DNA for the CDR3: TGTGCCAGCAGTTTACCCCCGGGACTAGCGGGAGAAGGGGAAGATACGCAGTATTTT.

This rearrangement joins TRBV19 to TRBJ2-7, with TRBD1 matching over 9 bases. J lost 5 bases, V lost 5 bases, and 10 bases had no gene match. Germline assignment: CDR1 LNHDA and CDR2 SQIVND (reference sequence). The CDR3 totals 15 residues. Written as DNA, the CDR3 is TGTGCCAGTAGTTCCACGGGACAGGGTTTTAACGAGCAGTACTTC. Its protein product is CASSSTGQGFNEQYF. Drawing the rest from reference TRBV19 and TRBJ2-7, the complete variable domain is DGGITQSPKYLFRKEGQNVTLSCEQNLNHDAMYWYRQDPGQGLRLIYYSQIVNDFQKGDIAEGYSVSREKKESFPLTVTSAQKNPTAFYLCASSSTGQGFNEQYFGPGTRLTVT.

The chain has TRBV7-2 and TRBJ2-2; the D gene is possibly TRBD2 (6 bases). The CDR3 spans 15 residues. The V end was cut by 3 bases, the J end by 6 bases, with 14 bases between. CDR1 is SGHTA and CDR2 is FQGNSA in the germline V gene. CDR3 DNA: TGTGCCAGCAGCTTGGAAGGAGGGGATCCCGGGGAGCTGTTTTTT. This gives the protein CASSLEGGDPGELFF.

The chain has TRBV6-1 and TRBJ2-7, with D possibly TRBD1 on 5 matching bases. The length of the CDR3 is 14 residues. CDR1 and CDR2 (germline): MNHNS, SASEGT. V lost 3 bases, J lost 6 bases, and 15 bases lay in between. DNA for the CDR3: TGTGCCAGCAGTGAGAGGCAGGGTACGACCGAGCAGTACTTC. The encoded protein is CASSERQGTTEQYF.

This chain connects TRBV7-9 to TRBJ2-1; D is uncertain. Trimming pared 5 bases from V and 0 bases from J, leaving 8 bases between. The CDR3 consists of 14 residues. CDR1 SEHNR and CDR2 FQNEAQ come from the germline V gene (reference sequence). The CDR3 DNA sequence: TGTGCCAGCAGCCCCGGCCCCTCCTACAATGAGCAGTTCTTC. It translates to CASSPGPSYNEQFF.

This chain links TRBV7-2 with TRBJ2-1; no reliable D call. Germline-derived CDR1 and CDR2 are SGHTA and FQGNSA. This CDR3 comprises 15 residues. With 5 bases removed from V and 0 bases from J, the gap between germline ends came to 11 bases. CDR3 sequence: CASSPARSSYNEQFF. CDR3 nucleotides: TGTGCCAGCAGCCCCGCCCGGAGCTCCTACAATGAGCAGTTCTTC. Supplemented by reference TRBV7-2 and TRBJ2-1, the full variable domain reads GAGVSQSPSNKVTEKGKDVELRCDPISGHTALYWYRQSLGQGLEFLIYFQGNSAPDKSGLPSDRFSAERTGGSVSTLTIQRTQQEDSAVYLCASSPARSSYNEQFFGPGTRLTVL.

The CDR3 DNA is TGTGCCAGCAGCGACCTAGCCGTCCAAGAGACCCAGTACTTC. This codes for CASSDLAVQETQYF. The chain links TRBV21-1 to TRBJ2-5; the table's TRBD2 call for D was not verified on the DNA. TRBV21-1 is a recognized pseudogene. This CDR3 is built from 14 residues.

This sequence joins TRBV7-6 and TRBJ2-7; either TRBD1 or TRBD2 may fit D (5 bases each). Germline CDR1 reads SGHVS; CDR2 reads FNYEAQ. The CDR3 extends over 14 amino acids. The germline V and J ends were trimmed by 1 base and 1 base, with 8 bases remaining between them. The CDR3 sequence is CASSLGGLSYEQYF. In DNA form, the CDR3 reads TGTGCCAGCAGCTTAGGGGGGTTGTCCTACGAGCAGTACTTC.

V gene TRBV5-4 combines with J gene TRBJ1-5; D ambiguous. Germline CDR1 and CDR2: SGHNT and YYREEE (reference sequence). V shed 4 bases and J shed 2 bases, with 10 bases lying between them. This CDR3 is built from 14 residues. The CDR3 is CASSSAGGNQPQHF. The CDR3 region has the DNA TGTGCCAGCAGCAGCGCCGGGGGCAATCAGCCCCAGCATTTT.

CDR3 nucleotide sequence: TGTGCCAGCAGCCCTCAAGAGACCCAGTACTTC. Amino acids: CASSPQETQYF. The chain joins TRBV11-2 to TRBJ2-5; D is unclear. The CDR3 runs 11 residues. V was clipped by 5 bases and J by 2 bases, with 3 bases between them. The germline CDR1 and CDR2 sequences are SGHAT and FQNNGV. The variable domain in full, with the rest retrieved from reference TRBV11-2 and TRBJ2-5, is EAGVAQSPRYKIIEKRQSVAFWCNPISGHATLYWYQQILGQGPKLLIQFQNNGVVDDSQLPKDRFSAERLKGVDSTLKIQPAKLEDSAVYLCASSPQETQYFGPGTRLLVL.

The V call is TRBV19, the J call TRBJ1-2, with 7 bases aligning to TRBD1. This CDR3 spans 15 amino acids. The germline gives CDR1 LNHDA, CDR2 SQIVND (reference sequence). The V gene end was trimmed by 0 bases and the J gene end by 5 bases; junction bases not matched to a gene: 6. The CDR3 region is CASSIEGGDFYGYTF. The CDR3 DNA is TGTGCCAGTAGTATAGAAGGGGGCGATTTTTATGGCTACACCTTC.

The rearrangement links TRBV5-4 to TRBJ2-1; D gene uncertain. The CDR3 totals 16 residues. The germline V and J ends were trimmed by 3 bases and 5 bases, with 18 bases remaining between them. CDR1 and CDR2 (germline): SGHNT, YYREEE (reference sequence). The DNA for the CDR3 is TGTGCCAGCAGCTCATGGGGTCCCATCCCAGACAATGAGCAGTTCTTC. Residues: CASSSWGPIPDNEQFF.

The rearrangement links TRBV2 to TRBJ2-1, with D maybe TRBD1 (6 bases). The CDR3 sequence is 15 residues long. Trimming left V 5 bases short and J 0 bases short, with 11 bases between. Germline values: CDR1 SNHLY, CDR2 FYNNEI. The CDR3 is CASSKQGSSYNEQFF. The CDR3 DNA follows: TGTGCCAGCAGTAAACAGGGTAGCTCCTACAATGAGCAGTTCTTC. Using reference TRBV2 and TRBJ2-1 for the parts outside the CDR3, the full variable domain is EPEVTQTPSHQVTQMGQEVILRCVPISNHLYFYWYRQILGQKVEFLVSFYNNEISEKSEIFDDQFSVERPDGSNFTLKIRSTKLEDSAMYFCASSKQGSSYNEQFFGPGTRLTVL.

The chain uses TRBV4-3 and TRBJ2-3, with TRBD1 matching 10 bases. This CDR3 has 16 residues. Germline values: CDR1 LGHNA, CDR2 YSLEER. The ends lost 4 bases at V and 2 bases at J; junction bases unmatched: 6. The CDR3 spells CASSRGQGFDTDTQYF. In nucleotides, the CDR3 is TGCGCCAGCAGCCGGGGACAGGGGTTCGACACAGATACGCAGTATTTT.

The chain has TRBV5-1 and TRBJ2-3; TRBD1 matches at 7 bases. V shed 0 bases, J shed 3 bases, and the junction held 4 bases outside the gene matches. Germline loops: CDR1 SGHRS, CDR2 YFSETQ. The CDR3 totals 15 residues. The DNA for the CDR3 is TGCGCCAGCAGCTTGGTCGACAGGGAAACAGATACGCAGTATTTT. Protein: CASSLVDRETDTQYF.

The chain joins TRBV27 to TRBJ1-5; D is unclear. Germline CDR1 and CDR2: MNHEY and SMNVEV (reference sequence). The germline V and J ends were trimmed by 3 bases and 5 bases, with 8 bases remaining between them. CDR3 length: 13 amino acids. The CDR3 DNA follows: TGTGCCAGCAGTTTCAGGTCAGATCAGCCCCAGCATTTT. Its translation: CASSFRSDQPQHF.

The CDR3 here is CASSPGLHYEQYF. DNA of the CDR3: TGTGCCAGCAGCCCGGGACTGCACTACGAGCAGTACTTC. The chain joins TRBV11-2 to TRBJ2-7; TRBD2 is a possible D gene (6 bases). V lost 5 bases and J lost 3, with 11 bases in between. This CDR3 is 13 amino acids long. Germline values: CDR1 SGHAT, CDR2 FQNNGV.

The chain carries TRBV19 and TRBJ2-3; weak D call: TRBD1 (5 bases). The CDR3 loop spans 12 amino acids. Deletions cut 5 bases from V and 6 bases from J, with 9 bases between. Germline CDR1 is LNHDA and CDR2 is SQIVND (reference sequence). The CDR3 DNA follows: TGTGCCAGTAGTCAGGGTTCGGATACGCAGTATTTT. Translated, it gives CASSQGSDTQYF.

The gene calls are TRBV25-1 and TRBJ2-2, with TRBD2 matching over 8 bases. The ends lost 3 bases at V and 4 bases at J; junction bases unmatched: 7. Germline V gives CDR1 MGHDK, CDR2 SYGVNS. The CDR3 is 16 residues long. CDR3 loop: CASSDSGGGSTGELFF. The CDR3 nucleotides are TGTGCCAGCAGTGATTCCGGGGGGGGTAGCACCGGGGAGCTGTTTTTT. The whole variable domain, filled in from reference TRBV25-1 and TRBJ2-2, reads EADIYQTPRYLVIGTGKKITLECSQTMGHDKMYWYQQDPGMELHLIHYSYGVNSTEKGDLSSESTVSRIRTEHFPLTLESARPSHTSQYLCASSDSGGGSTGELFFGEGSRLTVL.

Here the CDR3 DNA reads TGCGCCTCAAGGCGGACAGCGAGCTCCTACGAGCAGTACTTC. Protein sequence: CASRRTASSYEQYF. V and J are TRBV5-1 and TRBJ2-7; the D gene is possibly TRBD1 (6 bases). The CDR3 is 14 amino acids. Trimming removed 10 bases at V and 0 bases at J, with 17 bases between. The germline V gene has CDR1 SGHRS and CDR2 YFSETQ.

This rearrangement joins TRBV13 to TRBJ2-1, with 8 positions matching TRBD2. J lost 4 bases, V lost 7 bases, and 3 bases had no gene match. CDR1 and CDR2 from the germline V gene are PRHDT and FYEKMQ (reference sequence). CDR3 size: 13 residues. CDR3 sequence reads: CASTAGGYNEQFF. The CDR3 DNA reads TGTGCCAGCACGGCGGGAGGATACAATGAGCAGTTCTTC.

The V call is TRBV7-8, the J call TRBJ2-7; D perhaps matches TRBD1 (5 bases). Trimming took 5 bases from V and 3 from J, leaving 11 bases between them. Germline V gene sequence: CDR1 SGHVS, CDR2 FQNEAQ. CDR3 length: 13 amino acids. CDR3 DNA: TGTGCCAGCAGCATAGGGGCTTACTACGAGCAGTACTTC. It translates to CASSIGAYYEQYF.

J is TRBJ2-7 and V is TRBV27; TRBD2 aligns across 9 bases. The V gene end was trimmed by 4 bases and the J gene end by 2 bases; junction bases not matched to a gene: 6. This CDR3 region has 15 residues. Germline assignment: CDR1 MNHEY and CDR2 SMNVEV (reference sequence). DNA for the CDR3: TGTGCCAGCAGTTCCCTTCTAGCGGGGCCCTACGAGCAGTACTTC. Its translation is CASSSLLAGPYEQYF.